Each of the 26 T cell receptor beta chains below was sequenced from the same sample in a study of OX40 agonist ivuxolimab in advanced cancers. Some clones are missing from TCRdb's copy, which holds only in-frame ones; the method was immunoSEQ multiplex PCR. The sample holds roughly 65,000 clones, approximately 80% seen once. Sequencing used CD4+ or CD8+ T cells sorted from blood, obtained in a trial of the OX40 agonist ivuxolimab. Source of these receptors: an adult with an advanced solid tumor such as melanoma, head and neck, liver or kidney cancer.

The CDR3 region has the DNA TGTGCCAGCAGCTGGGGGGACTTCTACGAGCAGTACTTC. It specifies CASSWGDFYEQYF. V and J are TRBV5-6 and TRBJ2-7; tentatively, D is TRBD2 (6 bases). V lost 3 bases, J lost 3 bases, and 10 bases lay in between. This CDR3 contains 13 residues. Germline CDR1 reads SGHDT; CDR2 reads YYEEEE.

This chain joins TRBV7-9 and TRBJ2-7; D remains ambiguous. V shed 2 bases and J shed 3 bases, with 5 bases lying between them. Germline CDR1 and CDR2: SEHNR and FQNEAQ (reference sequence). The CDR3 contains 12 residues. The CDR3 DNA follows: TGTGCCAGCAGCTTAAGCAGCTACGAGCAGTACTTC. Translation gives CASSLSSYEQYF.

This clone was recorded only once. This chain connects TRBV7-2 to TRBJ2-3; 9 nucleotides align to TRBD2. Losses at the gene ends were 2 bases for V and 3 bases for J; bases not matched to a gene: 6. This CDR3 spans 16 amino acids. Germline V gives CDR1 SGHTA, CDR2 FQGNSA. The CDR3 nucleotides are TGTGCCAGCAGCTTAAGGGCTAGCGGGATAACAGATACGCAGTATTTT. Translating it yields CASSLRASGITDTQYF.

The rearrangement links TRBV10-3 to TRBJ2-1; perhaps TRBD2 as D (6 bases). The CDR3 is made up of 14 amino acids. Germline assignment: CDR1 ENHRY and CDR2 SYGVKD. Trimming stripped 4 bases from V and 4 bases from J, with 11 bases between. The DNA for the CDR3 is TGTGCCATCAGTGGGAGGGACCTGTACAATGAGCAGTTCTTC. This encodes CAISGRDLYNEQFF.

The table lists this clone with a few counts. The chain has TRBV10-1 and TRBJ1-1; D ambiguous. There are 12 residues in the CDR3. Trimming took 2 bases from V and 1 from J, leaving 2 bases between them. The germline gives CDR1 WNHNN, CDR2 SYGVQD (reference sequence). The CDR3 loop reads CASSETNTEAFF. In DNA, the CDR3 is TGCGCCAGCAGTGAGACGAACACTGAAGCTTTCTTT.

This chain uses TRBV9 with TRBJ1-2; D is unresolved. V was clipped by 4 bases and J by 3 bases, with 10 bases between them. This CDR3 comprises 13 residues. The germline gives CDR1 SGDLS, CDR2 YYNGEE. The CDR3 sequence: CASSPWTDYGYTF. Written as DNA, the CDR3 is TGTGCCAGCAGCCCATGGACGGACTATGGCTACACCTTC.

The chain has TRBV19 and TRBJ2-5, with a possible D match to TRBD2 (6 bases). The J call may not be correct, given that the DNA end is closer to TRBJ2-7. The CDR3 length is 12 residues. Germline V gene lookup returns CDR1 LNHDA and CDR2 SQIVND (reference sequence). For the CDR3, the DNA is TGTGCCAGCGGGGACTTGGAGGGCGAGCAGTACTTC. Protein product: CASGDLEGEQYF.

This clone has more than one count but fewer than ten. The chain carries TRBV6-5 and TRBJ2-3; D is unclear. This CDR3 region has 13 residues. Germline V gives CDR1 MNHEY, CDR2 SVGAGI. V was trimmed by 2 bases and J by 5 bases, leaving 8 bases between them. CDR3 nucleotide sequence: TGTGCCAGCAGTTACGGGATGGAAGATACGCAGTATTTT. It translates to CASSYGMEDTQYF.

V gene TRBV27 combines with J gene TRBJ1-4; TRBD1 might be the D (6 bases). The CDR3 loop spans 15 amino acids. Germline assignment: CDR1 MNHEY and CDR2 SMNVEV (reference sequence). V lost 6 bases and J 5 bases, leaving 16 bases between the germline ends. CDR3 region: CASSLRGRQNEKLFF. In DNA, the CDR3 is TGTGCCAGCAGCCTTAGGGGGAGGCAAAATGAAAAACTGTTTTTT.

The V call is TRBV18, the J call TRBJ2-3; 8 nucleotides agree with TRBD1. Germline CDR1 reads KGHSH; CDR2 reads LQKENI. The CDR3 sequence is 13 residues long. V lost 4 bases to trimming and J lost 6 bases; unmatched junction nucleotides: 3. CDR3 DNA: TGTGCCAGCTCACGTCGACAGGGGGATACGCAGTATTTT. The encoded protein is CASSRRQGDTQYF.

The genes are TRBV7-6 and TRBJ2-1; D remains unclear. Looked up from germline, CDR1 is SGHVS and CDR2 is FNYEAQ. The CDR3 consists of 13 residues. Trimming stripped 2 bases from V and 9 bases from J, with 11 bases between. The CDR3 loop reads CASSLLGLAEQFF. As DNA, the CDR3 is TGTGCCAGCAGCTTACTAGGGCTGGCTGAGCAGTTCTTC.

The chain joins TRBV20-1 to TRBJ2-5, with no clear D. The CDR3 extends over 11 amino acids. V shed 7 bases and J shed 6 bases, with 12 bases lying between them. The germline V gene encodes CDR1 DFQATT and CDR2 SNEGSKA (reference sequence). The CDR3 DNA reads TGCAGTGTGCTAGAGTTTCAGACCCAGTACTTC. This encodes CSVLEFQTQYF.

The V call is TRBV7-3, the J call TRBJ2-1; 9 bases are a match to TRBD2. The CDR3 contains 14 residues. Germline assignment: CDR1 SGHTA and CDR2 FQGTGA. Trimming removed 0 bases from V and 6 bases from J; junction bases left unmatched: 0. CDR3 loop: CASSLTSGSNEQFF. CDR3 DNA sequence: TGTGCCAGCAGCTTAACTAGCGGGAGCAATGAGCAGTTCTTC. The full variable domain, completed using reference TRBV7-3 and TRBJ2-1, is GAGVSQTPSNKVTEKGKYVELRCDPISGHTALYWYRQSLGQGPEFLIYFQGTGAADDSGLPNDRFFAVRPEGSVSTLKIQRTERGDSAVYLCASSLTSGSNEQFFGPGTRLTVL.

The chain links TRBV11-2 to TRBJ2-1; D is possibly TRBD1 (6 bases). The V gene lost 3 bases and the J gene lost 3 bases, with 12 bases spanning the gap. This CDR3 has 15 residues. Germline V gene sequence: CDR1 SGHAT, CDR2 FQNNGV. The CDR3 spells CASSFGQGIYNEQFF. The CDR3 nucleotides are TGTGCCAGCAGCTTCGGCCAGGGGATCTACAATGAGCAGTTCTTC.

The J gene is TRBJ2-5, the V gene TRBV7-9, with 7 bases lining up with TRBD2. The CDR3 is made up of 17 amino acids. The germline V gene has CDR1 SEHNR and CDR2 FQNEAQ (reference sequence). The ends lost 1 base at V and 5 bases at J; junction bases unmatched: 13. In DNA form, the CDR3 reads TGTGCCAGCAGCTTAGACCAAACTAGCGACCTGTGGGAGACCCAGTACTTC. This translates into CASSLDQTSDLWETQYF. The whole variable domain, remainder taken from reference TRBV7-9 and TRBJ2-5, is DTGVSQNPRHKITKRGQNVTFRCDPISEHNRLYWYRQTLGQGPEFLTYFQNEAQLEKSRLLSDRFSAERPKGSFSTLEIQRTEQGDSAMYLCASSLDQTSDLWETQYFGPGTRLLVL.

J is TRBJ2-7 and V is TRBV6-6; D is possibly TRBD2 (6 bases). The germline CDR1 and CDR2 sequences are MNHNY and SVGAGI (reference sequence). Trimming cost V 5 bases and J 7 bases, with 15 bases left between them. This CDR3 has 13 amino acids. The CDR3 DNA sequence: TGTGCCAGCAGTCCGACTAGTTCGGGGGAGCAGTACTTC. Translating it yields CASSPTSSGEQYF.

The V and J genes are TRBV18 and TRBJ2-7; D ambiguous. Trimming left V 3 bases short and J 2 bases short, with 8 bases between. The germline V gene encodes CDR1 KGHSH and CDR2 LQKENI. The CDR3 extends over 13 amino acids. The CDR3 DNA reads TGTGCCAGCTCACCCGACTCTACCTACGAGCAGTACTTC. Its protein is CASSPDSTYEQYF.

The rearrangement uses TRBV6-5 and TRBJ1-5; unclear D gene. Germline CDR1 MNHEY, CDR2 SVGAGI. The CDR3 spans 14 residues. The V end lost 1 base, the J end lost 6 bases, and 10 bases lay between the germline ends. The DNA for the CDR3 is TGTGCCAGCAGTTACTTTAGGTTCGGTCAGCCCCAGCATTTT. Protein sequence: CASSYFRFGQPQHF.

The CDR3 spells CASCPSPYNEQFF. CDR3 nucleotide sequence: TGTGCCAGCTGTCCTAGTCCTTACAATGAGCAGTTCTTC. The rearrangement uses TRBV6-5 and TRBJ2-1; unclear D gene. The CDR3 consists of 13 residues. From germline, CDR1 is MNHEY and CDR2 SVGAGI. Trimming left V 8 bases short and J 4 bases short, with 12 bases between.

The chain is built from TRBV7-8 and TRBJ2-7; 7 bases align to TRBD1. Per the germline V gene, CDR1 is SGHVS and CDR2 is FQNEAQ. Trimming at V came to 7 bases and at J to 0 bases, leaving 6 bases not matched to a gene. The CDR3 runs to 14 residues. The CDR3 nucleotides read TGTGCCAGCACCAGCGAGGGGGCCTCCTACGAGCAGTACTTC. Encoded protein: CASTSEGASYEQYF.

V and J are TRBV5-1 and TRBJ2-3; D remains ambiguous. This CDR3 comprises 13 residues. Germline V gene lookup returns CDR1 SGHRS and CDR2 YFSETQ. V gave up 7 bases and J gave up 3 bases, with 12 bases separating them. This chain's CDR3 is CASSSLGTDTQYF. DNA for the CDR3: TGCGCCAGCTCCTCCCTAGGGACAGATACGCAGTATTTT.

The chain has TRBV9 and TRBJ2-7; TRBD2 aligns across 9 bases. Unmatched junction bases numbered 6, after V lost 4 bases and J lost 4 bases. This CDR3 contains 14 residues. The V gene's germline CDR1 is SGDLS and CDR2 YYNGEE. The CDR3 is CASSPSGLAYEQYF. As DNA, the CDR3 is TGTGCCAGCAGCCCGTCGGGACTAGCATACGAGCAGTACTTC. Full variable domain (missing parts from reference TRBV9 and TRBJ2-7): DSGVTQTPKHLITATGQRVTLRCSPRSGDLSVYWYQQSLDQGLQFLIQYYNGEERAKGNILERFSAQQFPDLHSELNLSSLELGDSALYFCASSPSGLAYEQYFGPGTRLTVT.

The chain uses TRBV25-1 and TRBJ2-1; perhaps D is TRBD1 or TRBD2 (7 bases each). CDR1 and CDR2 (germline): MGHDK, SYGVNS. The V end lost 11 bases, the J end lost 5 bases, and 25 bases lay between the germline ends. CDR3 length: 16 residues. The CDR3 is CALVNGRLQGDNEQFF. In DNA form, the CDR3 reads TGTGCCTTGGTTAACGGGAGGCTTCAGGGGGACAATGAGCAGTTCTTC. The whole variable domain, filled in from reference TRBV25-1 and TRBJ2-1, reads EADIYQTPRYLVIGTGKKITLECSQTMGHDKMYWYQQDPGMELHLIHYSYGVNSTEKGDLSSESTVSRIRTEHFPLTLESARPSHTSQYLCALVNGRLQGDNEQFFGPGTRLTVL.

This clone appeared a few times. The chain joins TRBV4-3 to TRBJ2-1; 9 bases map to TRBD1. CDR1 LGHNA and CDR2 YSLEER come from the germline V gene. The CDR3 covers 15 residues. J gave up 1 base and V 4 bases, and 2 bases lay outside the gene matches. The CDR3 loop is CASSRDRASYNEQFF. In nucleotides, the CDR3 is TGCGCCAGCAGCCGGGACAGGGCTTCCTACAATGAGCAGTTCTTC.

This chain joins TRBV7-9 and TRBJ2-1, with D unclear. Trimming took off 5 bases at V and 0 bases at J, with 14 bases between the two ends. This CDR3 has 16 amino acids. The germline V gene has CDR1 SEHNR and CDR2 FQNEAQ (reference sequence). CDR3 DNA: TGTGCCAGCAGCCCACGATTGGGATACTCCTACAATGAGCAGTTCTTC. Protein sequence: CASSPRLGYSYNEQFF.

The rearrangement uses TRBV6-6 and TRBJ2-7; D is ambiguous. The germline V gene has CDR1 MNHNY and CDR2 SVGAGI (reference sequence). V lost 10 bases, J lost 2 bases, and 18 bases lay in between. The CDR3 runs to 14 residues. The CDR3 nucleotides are TGTGCCACTGAAAATCCGGGCGCACCCTACGAGCAGTACTTC. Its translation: CATENPGAPYEQYF.